This T cell receptor beta chain was documented in a study of control samples from healthy donors and cancer patients. Method: immunoSEQ multiplex PCR; TCRdb's copy keeps in-frame clones and lacks some. The profile shows 170,000 or so clones, approximately 90% of them singletons. The CDR3 contains 15 residues. With V trimmed by 3 bases and J by 13 bases, 10 bases remained unmatched. Germline-derived CDR1 and CDR2 are SGHTA and FQGNSA. The material sequenced was blood. This receptor was identified in a young man in good health. The chain links TRBV7-2 to TRBJ2-1; the match to TRBD2 covers 12 bases. CDR3 DNA sequence: TGTGCCAGCAGCTTGGGGGGACTAGCGGGTTGGTCCCAGTTCTTC. This gives the protein CASSLGGLAGWSQFF.